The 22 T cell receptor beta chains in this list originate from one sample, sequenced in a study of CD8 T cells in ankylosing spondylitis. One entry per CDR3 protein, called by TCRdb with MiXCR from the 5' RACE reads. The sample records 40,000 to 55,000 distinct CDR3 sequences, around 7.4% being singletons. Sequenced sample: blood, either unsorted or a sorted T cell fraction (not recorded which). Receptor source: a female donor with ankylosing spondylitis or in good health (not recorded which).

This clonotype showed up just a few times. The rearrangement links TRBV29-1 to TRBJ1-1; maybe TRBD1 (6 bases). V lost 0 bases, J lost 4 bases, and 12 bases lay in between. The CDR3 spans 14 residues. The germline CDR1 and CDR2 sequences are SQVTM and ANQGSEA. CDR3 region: CSVEDAGAGTEAFF. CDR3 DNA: TGCAGCGTTGAAGATGCAGGGGCTGGCACTGAAGCTTTCTTT.

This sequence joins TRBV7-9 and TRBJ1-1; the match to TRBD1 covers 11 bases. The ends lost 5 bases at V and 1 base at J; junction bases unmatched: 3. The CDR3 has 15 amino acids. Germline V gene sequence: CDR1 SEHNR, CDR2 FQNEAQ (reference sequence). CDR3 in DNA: TGTGCCAGCAGCATTGGGACAGGGGGGAACACTGAAGCTTTCTTT. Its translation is CASSIGTGGNTEAFF.

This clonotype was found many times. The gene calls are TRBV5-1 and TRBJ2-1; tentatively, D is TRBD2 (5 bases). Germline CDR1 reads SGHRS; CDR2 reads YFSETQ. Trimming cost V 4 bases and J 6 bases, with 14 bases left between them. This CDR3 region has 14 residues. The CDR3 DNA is TGCGCCAGCAGCGCGGGTGGTCGGAGCAATGAGCAGTTCTTC. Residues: CASSAGGRSNEQFF.

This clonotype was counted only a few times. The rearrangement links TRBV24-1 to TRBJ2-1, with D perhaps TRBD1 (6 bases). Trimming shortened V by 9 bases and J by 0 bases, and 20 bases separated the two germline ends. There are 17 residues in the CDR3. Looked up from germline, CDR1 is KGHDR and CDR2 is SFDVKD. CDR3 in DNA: TGTGCCACCCAGAGGGCTGGGGGCTTCAGCTCCTACAATGAGCAGTTCTTC. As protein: CATQRAGGFSSYNEQFF.

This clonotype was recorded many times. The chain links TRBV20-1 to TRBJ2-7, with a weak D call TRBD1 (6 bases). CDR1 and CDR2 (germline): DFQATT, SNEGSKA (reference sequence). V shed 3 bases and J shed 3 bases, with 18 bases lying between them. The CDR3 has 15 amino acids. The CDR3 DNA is TGCAGTGCTAGTAGGCAGGGGCATAACCACTACGAGCAGTACTTC. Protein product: CSASRQGHNHYEQYF.

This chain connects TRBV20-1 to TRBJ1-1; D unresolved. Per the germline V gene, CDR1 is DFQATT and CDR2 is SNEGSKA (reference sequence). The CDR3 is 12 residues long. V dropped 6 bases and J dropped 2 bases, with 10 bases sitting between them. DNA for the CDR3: TGCAGTGCCCGTGGAGGAAACACTGAAGCTTTCTTT. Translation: CSARGGNTEAFF.

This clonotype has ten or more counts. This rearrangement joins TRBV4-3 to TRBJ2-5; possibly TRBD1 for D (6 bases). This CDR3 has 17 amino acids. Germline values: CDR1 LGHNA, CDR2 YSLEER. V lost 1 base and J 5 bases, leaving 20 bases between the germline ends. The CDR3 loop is CASSQGRQGSSLETQYF. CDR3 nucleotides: TGCGCCAGCAGCCAAGGGAGGCAGGGGAGCTCTTTGGAGACCCAGTACTTC.

The CDR3 protein is CASSQDPGDYGYTF. The DNA for the CDR3 is TGCGCCAGCAGCCAAGATCCAGGTGACTATGGCTACACCTTC. The chain recombines TRBV4-1 with TRBJ1-2; D is unresolved. Germline assignment: CDR1 MGHRA and CDR2 YSYEKL. Trimming removed 0 bases at V and 3 bases at J, with 8 bases between. The length of the CDR3 is 14 residues.

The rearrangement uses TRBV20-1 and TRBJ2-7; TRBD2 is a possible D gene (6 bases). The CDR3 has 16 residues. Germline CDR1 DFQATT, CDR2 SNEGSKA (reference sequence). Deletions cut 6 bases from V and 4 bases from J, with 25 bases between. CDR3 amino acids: CSASDGGKITLYEQYV. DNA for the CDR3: TGCAGTGCCAGTGATGGGGGGAAGATAACGCTTTACGAGCAGTACGTC.

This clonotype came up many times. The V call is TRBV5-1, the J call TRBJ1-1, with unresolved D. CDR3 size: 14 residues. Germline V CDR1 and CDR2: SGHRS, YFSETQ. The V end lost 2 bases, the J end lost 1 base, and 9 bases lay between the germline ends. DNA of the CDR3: TGCGCCAGCAGCTTCACTCGGGAGAACACTGAAGCTTTCTTT. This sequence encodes CASSFTRENTEAFF.

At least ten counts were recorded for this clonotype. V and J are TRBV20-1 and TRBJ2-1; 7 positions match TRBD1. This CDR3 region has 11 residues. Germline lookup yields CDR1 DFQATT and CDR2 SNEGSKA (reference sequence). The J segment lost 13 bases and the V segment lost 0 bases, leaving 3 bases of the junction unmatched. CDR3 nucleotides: TGCAGTGCTAGAGAACGGGACAGACAGTTCTTC. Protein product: CSARERDRQFF.

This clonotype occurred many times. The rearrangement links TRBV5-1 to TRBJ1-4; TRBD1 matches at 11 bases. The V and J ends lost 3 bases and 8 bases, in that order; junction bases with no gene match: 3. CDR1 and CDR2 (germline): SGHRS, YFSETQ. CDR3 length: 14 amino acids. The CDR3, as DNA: TGCGCCAGCAGCTCGGGACAGGGGGACGAAAAACTGTTTTTT. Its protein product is CASSSGQGDEKLFF.

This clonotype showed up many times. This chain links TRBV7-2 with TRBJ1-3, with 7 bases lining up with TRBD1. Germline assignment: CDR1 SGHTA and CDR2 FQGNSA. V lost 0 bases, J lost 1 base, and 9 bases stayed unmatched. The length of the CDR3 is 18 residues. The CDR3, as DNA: TGTGCCAGCAGCTTAGCCCGGGGACAGACCTTTTCTGGAAACACCATATATTTT. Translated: CASSLARGQTFSGNTIYF.

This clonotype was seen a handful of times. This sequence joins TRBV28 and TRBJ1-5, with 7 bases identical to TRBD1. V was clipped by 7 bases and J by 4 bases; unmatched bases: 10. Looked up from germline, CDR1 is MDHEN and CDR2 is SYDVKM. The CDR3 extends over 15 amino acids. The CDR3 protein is CASNSRGLGNQPQHF. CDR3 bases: TGTGCCAGCAACAGCAGGGGGTTAGGTAATCAGCCCCAGCATTTT.

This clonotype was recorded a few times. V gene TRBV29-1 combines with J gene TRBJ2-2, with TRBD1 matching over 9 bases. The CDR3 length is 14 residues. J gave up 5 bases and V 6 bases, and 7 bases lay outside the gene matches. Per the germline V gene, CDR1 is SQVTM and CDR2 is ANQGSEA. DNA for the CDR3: TGCAGCGTCCGGACAGGGGAAAGGACCGGGGAGCTGTTTTTT. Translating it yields CSVRTGERTGELFF.

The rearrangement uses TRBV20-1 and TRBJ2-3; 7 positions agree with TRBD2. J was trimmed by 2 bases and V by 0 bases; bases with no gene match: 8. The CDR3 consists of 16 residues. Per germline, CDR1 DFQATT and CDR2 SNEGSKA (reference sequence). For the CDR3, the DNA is TGCAGTGCTAGAGACCCCCTAGCGGAGGTCACAGATACGCAGTATTTT. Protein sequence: CSARDPLAEVTDTQYF.

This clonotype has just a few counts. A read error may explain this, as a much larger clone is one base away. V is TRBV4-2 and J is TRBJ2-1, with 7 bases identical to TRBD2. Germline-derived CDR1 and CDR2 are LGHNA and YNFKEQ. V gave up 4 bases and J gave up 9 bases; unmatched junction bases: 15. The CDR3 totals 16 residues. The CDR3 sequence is CASSPGTIGGVVEQFF. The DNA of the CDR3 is TGTGCCAGCAGCCCCGGGACTATCGGGGGTGTCGTTGAGCAGTTCTTC.

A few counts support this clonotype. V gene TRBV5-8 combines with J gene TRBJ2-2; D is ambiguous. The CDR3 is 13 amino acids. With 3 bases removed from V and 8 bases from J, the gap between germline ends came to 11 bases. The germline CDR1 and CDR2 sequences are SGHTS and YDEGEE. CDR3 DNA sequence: TGTGCCAGCAGCTCAGTCGAGAGGGGGGAGCTGTTTTTT. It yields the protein CASSSVERGELFF.

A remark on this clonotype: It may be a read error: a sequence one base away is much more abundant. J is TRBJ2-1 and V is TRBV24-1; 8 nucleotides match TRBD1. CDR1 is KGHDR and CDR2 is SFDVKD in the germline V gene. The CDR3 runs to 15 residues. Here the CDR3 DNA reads TGTACCACCAGTCGAACAGGGGGCTCCTACAATGAGCAGTTCTTC. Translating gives CTTSRTGGSYNEQFF.

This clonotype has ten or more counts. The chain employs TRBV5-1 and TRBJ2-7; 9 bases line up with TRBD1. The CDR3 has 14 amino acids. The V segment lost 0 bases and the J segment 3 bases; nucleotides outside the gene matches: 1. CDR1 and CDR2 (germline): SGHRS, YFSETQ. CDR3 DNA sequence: TGCGCCAGCAGCTTGGTGGGACAGGGCTACGAGCAGTACTTC. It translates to CASSLVGQGYEQYF.

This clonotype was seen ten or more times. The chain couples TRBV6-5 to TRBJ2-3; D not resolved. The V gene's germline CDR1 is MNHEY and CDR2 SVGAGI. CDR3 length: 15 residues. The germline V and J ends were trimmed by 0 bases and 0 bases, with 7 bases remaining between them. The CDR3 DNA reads TGTGCCAGCAGTTACTCGAGAGTGAGCACAGATACGCAGTATTTT. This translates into CASSYSRVSTDTQYF.

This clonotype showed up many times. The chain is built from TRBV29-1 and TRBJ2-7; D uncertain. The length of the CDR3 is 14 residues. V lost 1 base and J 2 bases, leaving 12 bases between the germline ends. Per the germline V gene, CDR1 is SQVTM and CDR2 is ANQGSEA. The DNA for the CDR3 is TGCAGCGTTGAAGCCTACTATTACCCCTACGAGCAGTACTTC. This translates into CSVEAYYYPYEQYF.